Below are 13 T cell receptor beta chains sequenced from a single sample in a study of blood T cell repertoires in COVID-19. TCRdb's table, derived via immunoSEQ multiplex PCR, lists solely in-frame clones and lacks some. The table lists 170,000 or so clones, 85% to 90% of them singletons. Sequencing was carried out using peripheral blood. The source is a woman in her 70s with COVID-19, enrolled during active disease.

The chain couples TRBV30 to TRBJ2-5, with 8 nucleotides matching TRBD1. The CDR3 spans 13 residues. Germline V gene data show CDR1 as GTSNPN and CDR2 as SVGIG (reference sequence). V gave up 2 bases and J gave up 5 bases; unmatched junction bases: 4. As DNA, the CDR3 is TGTGCCTGGAGTCCGAACAGGGGGGAGACCCAGTACTTC. Its translation is CAWSPNRGETQYF.

The rearrangement links TRBV29-1 to TRBJ1-4; D is unresolved. Per the germline V gene, CDR1 is SQVTM and CDR2 is ANQGSEA. V was shortened by 4 bases and J by 5 bases, with 11 bases between the two germline ends. The CDR3 consists of 13 residues. CDR3 sequence (DNA): TGCAGCGTTGTAGCGCCTTTAAATGAAAAACTGTTTTTT. Residues: CSVVAPLNEKLFF.

Only one count was recorded for this clone. The V and J genes are TRBV4-1 and TRBJ2-2; 9 nucleotides line up with TRBD2. Unmatched junction bases numbered 19, after V lost 2 bases and J lost 6 bases. Per germline, CDR1 MGHRA and CDR2 YSYEKL. This CDR3 has 20 amino acids. The CDR3 coding sequence is TGCGCCAGCAGCCAACCGAAAGCCCGTCCGGGACTAGCCCGATCCGGGGAGCTGTTTTTT. It codes for CASSQPKARPGLARSGELFF.

The chain uses TRBV10-2 and TRBJ2-2; D is undetermined. This CDR3 has 12 amino acids. CDR1 is WSHSY, CDR2 SAAADI, per germline. Trimming shortened V by 8 bases and J by 4 bases, and 8 bases separated the two germline ends. The CDR3 reads CASRSPTGELFF. Here the CDR3 DNA reads TGCGCCAGCCGTAGCCCCACCGGGGAGCTGTTTTTT.

This clone was seen a few times. The CDR3 loop reads CASSNLTSGEQFF. Here the CDR3 DNA reads TGTGCCAGTAGTAATCTGACTAGCGGTGAGCAGTTCTTC. The chain carries TRBV19 and TRBJ2-1, with TRBD2 matching over 9 bases. CDR1 and CDR2 (germline): LNHDA, SQIVND (reference sequence). J gave up 9 bases and V 4 bases, and 4 bases lay outside the gene matches. This CDR3 contains 13 residues.

J is TRBJ2-3 and V is TRBV11-3; no definite D call. With 5 bases removed from V and 6 bases from J, the gap between germline ends came to 15 bases. The CDR3 has 14 amino acids. Germline CDR1 and CDR2: SGHNT and YENEEA. The CDR3 DNA sequence: TGTGCCAGCAGCCCACGATTCGGTGCGGATACGCAGTATTTT. Translated, it gives CASSPRFGADTQYF.

This clone has a handful of counts. V usage is TRBV11-2 and J usage is TRBJ2-1, with 9 nucleotides matching TRBD2. The CDR3 covers 15 residues. Germline V gene sequence: CDR1 SGHAT, CDR2 FQNNGV. V lost 5 bases to trimming and J lost 5 bases; unmatched junction nucleotides: 7. The CDR3 loop is CASSPLAGVNNEQFF. DNA of the CDR3: TGTGCCAGCAGCCCGTTAGCGGGAGTCAACAATGAGCAGTTCTTC.

The chain couples TRBV19 to TRBJ2-5; 8 nucleotides match TRBD2. The CDR3 runs 15 residues. The germline V gene has CDR1 LNHDA and CDR2 SQIVND (reference sequence). After removal of 6 bases from V and 2 bases from J, the junction contained 8 bases not matched to a gene. CDR3 DNA: TGTGCCAGTAGCCCAGCGGGAGTGGGGCAAGAGACCCAGTACTTC. Residues: CASSPAGVGQETQYF.

This clone has a count of ten or more. The chain joins TRBV9 to TRBJ2-7, with TRBD1 matching 11 bases. From germline, CDR1 is SGDLS and CDR2 YYNGEE. The V segment lost 2 bases and the J segment 5 bases; nucleotides outside the gene matches: 6. This CDR3 has 15 residues. The CDR3 loop is CASSVGRTGGNEQYF. The CDR3 DNA follows: TGTGCCAGCAGCGTGGGGAGGACAGGGGGCAACGAGCAGTACTTC.

V is TRBV2 and J is TRBJ1-5, with TRBD1 matching 7 bases. The CDR3 is 15 residues long. Germline CDR1 is SNHLY and CDR2 is FYNNEI. The V gene end was trimmed by 5 bases and the J gene end by 0 bases; junction bases not matched to a gene: 4. The CDR3 DNA reads as TGTGCCAGCAGTACGGACAGGATTAGCAATCAGCCCCAGCATTTT. Its protein is CASSTDRISNQPQHF.

This clone appeared a single time. The genes are TRBV7-6 and TRBJ1-1; a possible D gene is TRBD1 (6 bases). The CDR3 runs 15 residues. From germline, CDR1 is SGHVS and CDR2 FNYEAQ. Trimming stripped 4 bases from V and 0 bases from J, with 12 bases between. The DNA for the CDR3 is TGTGCCAGCAGCTCCTTAAGGGGGATGAACACTGAAGCTTTCTTT. Residues: CASSSLRGMNTEAFF.

V gene TRBV4-3 combines with J gene TRBJ1-4; D is possibly TRBD1 (5 bases). The CDR3 is made up of 14 amino acids. Per the germline V gene, CDR1 is LGHNA and CDR2 is YSLEER. Trimming left V 0 bases short and J 7 bases short, with 9 bases between. The CDR3 sequence is CASSQDRGVEKLFF. The CDR3 coding sequence is TGCGCCAGCAGCCAAGATCGGGGGGTTGAAAAACTGTTTTTT.

This clone has a handful of counts. This same CDR3 is encoded by further DNA sequences in the sample. The V gene is TRBV12-3 or TRBV12-4, the J gene TRBJ2-7; 8 bases agree with TRBD1. Trimming at V came to 6 bases and at J to 2 bases, leaving 3 bases not matched to a gene. The CDR3 runs 13 residues. The CDR3, as DNA: TGTGCCAGCAGGAGACAGGGGCCCTACGAGCAGTACTTC. Translation: CASRRQGPYEQYF.